The clone carrying this T cell receptor beta chain was observed many times. Its antigen is as yet unknown. This specimen comes from a study of response to subunit inactivated influenza vaccine. Study-wide points: Each seasonal influenza vaccination recruits few new T cells, the authors suggested.

TCRdb reanalysed the RT-PCR reads using MiXCR and keeps one entry per CDR3 protein. The sample includes about 540,000 distinct CDR3 sequences, approximately 24% of them seen just once. These same records also appear under a second study, on T cells expressing NK-cell markers. Per that paper: 5'RACE template switching with UMIs generated TCR beta cDNA. TCR beta repertoires came from sorted CD3+CD56+NKG2C+, CD3+CD56+NKG2C- and CD3+CD56-NKG2C+ T cells. Sequencing covered eight donors, seven HCMV-seropositive and one seronegative. For several experiments, T cell sorting was restricted to the alpha-beta TCR population by means of an anti-gamma-delta TCR antibody.

The receptor was derived from a man between 50 and 59 years old who received an inactivated influenza vaccine. The sequenced sample was CD4+ T cells sorted from PBMCs, obtained 11 to 12 days after vaccination.

CDR3 sequence (DNA): TGTGCCATCACGCCGGGTTCCACAGATACGCAGTATTTT. This encodes CAITPGSTDTQYF. The chain carries TRBV10-3 and TRBJ2-3, with unresolved D. CDR1 and CDR2 from the germline V gene are ENHRY and SYGVKD. Trimming stripped 7 bases from V and 2 bases from J, with 10 bases between. The CDR3 covers 13 residues.